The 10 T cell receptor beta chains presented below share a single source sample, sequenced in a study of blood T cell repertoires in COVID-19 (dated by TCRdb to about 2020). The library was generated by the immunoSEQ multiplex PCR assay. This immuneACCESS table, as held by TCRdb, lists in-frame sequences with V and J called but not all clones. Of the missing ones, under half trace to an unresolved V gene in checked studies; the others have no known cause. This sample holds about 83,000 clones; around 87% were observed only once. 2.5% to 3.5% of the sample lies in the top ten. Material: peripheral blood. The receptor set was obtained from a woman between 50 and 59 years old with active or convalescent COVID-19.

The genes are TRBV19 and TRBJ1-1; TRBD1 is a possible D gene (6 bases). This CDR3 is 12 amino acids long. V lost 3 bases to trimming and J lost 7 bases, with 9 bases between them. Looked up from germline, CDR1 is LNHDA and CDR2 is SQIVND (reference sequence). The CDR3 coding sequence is TGTGCCAGTAGTATCGGGACACTTGAAGCTTTCTTT. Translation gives CASSIGTLEAFF.

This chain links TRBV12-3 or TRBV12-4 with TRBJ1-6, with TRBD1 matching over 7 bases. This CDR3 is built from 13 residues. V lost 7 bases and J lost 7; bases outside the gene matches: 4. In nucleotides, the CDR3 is TGTGCCAGCAAGACAGGGCACAATTCACCCCTCCACTTT. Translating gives CASKTGHNSPLHF.

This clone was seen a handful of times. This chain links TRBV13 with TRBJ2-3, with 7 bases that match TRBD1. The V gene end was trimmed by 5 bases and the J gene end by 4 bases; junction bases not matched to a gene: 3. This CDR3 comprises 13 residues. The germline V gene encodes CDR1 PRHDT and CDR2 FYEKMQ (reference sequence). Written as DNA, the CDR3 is TGTGCCAGCAGCCTACAGGGGCCAGATACGCAGTATTTT. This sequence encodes CASSLQGPDTQYF.

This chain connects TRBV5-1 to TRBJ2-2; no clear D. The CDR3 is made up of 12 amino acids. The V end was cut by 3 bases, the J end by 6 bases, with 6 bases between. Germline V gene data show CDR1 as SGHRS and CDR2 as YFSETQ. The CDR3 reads CASSYNAGELFF. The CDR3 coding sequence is TGCGCCAGCAGCTATAATGCCGGGGAGCTGTTTTTT.

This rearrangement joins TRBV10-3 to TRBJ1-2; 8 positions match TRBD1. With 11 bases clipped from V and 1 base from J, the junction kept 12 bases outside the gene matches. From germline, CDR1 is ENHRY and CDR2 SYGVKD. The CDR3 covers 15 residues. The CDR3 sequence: CASLAGTGYNYGYTF. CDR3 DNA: TGTGCCTCACTCGCCGGGACAGGCTATAACTATGGCTACACCTTC.

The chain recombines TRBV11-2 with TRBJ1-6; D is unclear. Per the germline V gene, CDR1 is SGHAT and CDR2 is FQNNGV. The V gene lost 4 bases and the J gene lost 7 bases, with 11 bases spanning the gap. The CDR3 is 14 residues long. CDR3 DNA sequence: TGTGCCAGCAGCTCGGGGATGAAAAATTCACCCCTCCACTTT. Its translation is CASSSGMKNSPLHF.

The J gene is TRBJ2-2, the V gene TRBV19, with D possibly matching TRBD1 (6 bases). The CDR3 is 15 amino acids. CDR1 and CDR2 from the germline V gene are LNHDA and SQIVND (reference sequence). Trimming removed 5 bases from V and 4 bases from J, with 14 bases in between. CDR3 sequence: CASSPMTGPTGELFF. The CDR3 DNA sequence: TGTGCCAGTAGTCCTATGACAGGACCCACCGGGGAGCTGTTTTTT.

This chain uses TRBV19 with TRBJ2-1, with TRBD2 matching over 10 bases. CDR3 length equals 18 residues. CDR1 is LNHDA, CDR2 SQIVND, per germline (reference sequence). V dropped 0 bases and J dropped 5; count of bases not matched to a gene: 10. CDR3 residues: CASSIDKLAGLLHNEQFF. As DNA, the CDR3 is TGTGCCAGTAGTATAGATAAACTAGCGGGGCTCCTTCACAATGAGCAGTTCTTC. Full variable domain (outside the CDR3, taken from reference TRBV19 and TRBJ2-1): DGGITQSPKYLFRKEGQNVTLSCEQNLNHDAMYWYRQDPGQGLRLIYYSQIVNDFQKGDIAEGYSVSREKKESFPLTVTSAQKNPTAFYLCASSIDKLAGLLHNEQFFGPGTRLTVL.

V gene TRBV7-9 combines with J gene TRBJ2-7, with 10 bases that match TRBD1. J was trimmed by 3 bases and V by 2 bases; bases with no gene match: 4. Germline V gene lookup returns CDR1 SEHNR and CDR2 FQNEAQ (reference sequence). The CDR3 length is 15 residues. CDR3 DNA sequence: TGTGCCAGCAGCTTAACCGGGACAGGGGACTACGAGCAGTACTTC. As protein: CASSLTGTGDYEQYF.

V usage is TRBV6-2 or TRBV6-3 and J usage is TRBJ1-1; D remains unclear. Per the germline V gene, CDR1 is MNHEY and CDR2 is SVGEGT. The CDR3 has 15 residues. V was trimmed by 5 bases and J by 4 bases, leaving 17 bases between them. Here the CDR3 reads CASSPPGGLATEAFF. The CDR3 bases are TGTGCCAGCAGTCCCCCGGGAGGCCTCGCCACTGAAGCTTTCTTT.